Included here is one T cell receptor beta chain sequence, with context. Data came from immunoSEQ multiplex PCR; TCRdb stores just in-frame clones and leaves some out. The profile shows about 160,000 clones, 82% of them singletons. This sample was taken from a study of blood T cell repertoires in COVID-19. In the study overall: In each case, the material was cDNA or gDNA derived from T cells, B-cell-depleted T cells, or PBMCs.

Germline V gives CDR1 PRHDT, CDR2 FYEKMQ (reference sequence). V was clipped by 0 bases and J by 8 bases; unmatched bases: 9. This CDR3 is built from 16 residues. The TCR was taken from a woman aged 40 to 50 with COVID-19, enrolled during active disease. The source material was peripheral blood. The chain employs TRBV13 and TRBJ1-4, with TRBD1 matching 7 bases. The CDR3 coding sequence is TGTGCCAGCAGCTTAGGCCGACAGGGATTGAAAGAAAAACTGTTTTTT. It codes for CASSLGRQGLKEKLFF.